A selection of T cell receptor beta chains follows, all from one sample in a study of regulatory T cells in long-lasting Graves disease. TCRdb reanalysed the multiplex PCR reads using MiXCR and keeps one entry per CDR3 protein. The data show about 540,000 distinct CDR3 sequences, less than 15% seen once. This sample was also put to use in a study of T cells in Graves' hyperthyroidism and ophthalmopathy.

The sequenced sample was peripheral blood mononuclear cells (PBMCs), obtained at new diagnosis, from a patient treated with antithyroid drugs. The receptors were sampled from a man aged 25-45 years with Graves disease. CDR3s include the opening cysteine and the closing phenylalanine or tryptophan. D genes are given only for firm matches. Some rows have no size entry. The others give once, few or many, or a class for an expanded clone.

abundance	d_gene	v_gene	j_gene	CDR3aa	CDR3nt
many	TRBD2	TRBV12-3/TRBV12-4	TRBJ2-7	CASSQGLAGVNSYEQYF	TGTGCCAGCAGCCAGGGACTAGCGGGAGTCAACTCCTACGAGCAGTACTTC
many	NA	TRBV3-1	TRBJ1-1	CASSPLGNTEAFF	TGTGCCAGCAGCCCTCTGGGAAACACTGAAGCTTTCTTT
NA	TRBD2	TRBV4-2	TRBJ2-2	CASSQSRGGTGELFF	TGTGCCAGCAGCCAGAGCCGGGGGGGCACCGGGGAGCTGTTTTTT
few	TRBD2	TRBV4-1	TRBJ2-7	CASSQGTAAGYEQYF	TGCGCCAGCAGCCAAGGGACGGCAGCGGGGTACGAGCAGTACTTC
NA	NA	TRBV19	TRBJ1-1	CASSEEGGRTEAFF	TGTGCCAGTAGTGAAGAGGGTGGGAGAACTGAAGCTTTCTTT
NA	TRBD1	TRBV5-6	TRBJ1-4	CASSLWRGHDANEKLFF	TGTGCCAGCAGCTTATGGAGGGGGCATGATGCTAATGAAAAACTGTTTTTT
NA	TRBD2	TRBV28	TRBJ2-7	CASRPGLAGEDDEQYF	TGTGCCAGCAGACCGGGACTAGCGGGAGAGGATGACGAGCAGTACTTC
many	NA	TRBV7-2	TRBJ2-5	CASSLDQGRLETQYF	TGTGCCAGCAGCTTAGATCAGGGGAGATTGGAGACCCAGTACTTC
few	NA	TRBV24-1	TRBJ2-1	CATSDSYFRNSKNEQFF	TGTGCCACCAGTGATAGCTACTTCCGCAATAGTAAGAATGAGCAGTTCTTC
many	TRBD2	TRBV10-3	TRBJ2-1	CAISGSSGSTYNEQFF	TGTGCCATCAGTGGCTCTAGCGGGAGCACCTACAATGAGCAGTTCTTC
many	NA	TRBV11-2	TRBJ2-1	CASSWRAGSYNEQFF	TGTGCCAGCAGCTGGCGGGCCGGCTCCTACAATGAGCAGTTCTTC
many	NA	TRBV7-2	TRBJ2-1	CASSLGLGSYNEQFF	TGTGCCAGCAGCTTAGGGCTGGGGTCCTACAATGAGCAGTTCTTC
NA	NA	TRBV12-3/TRBV12-4	TRBJ2-7	CVSSLAGASYEQYF	TGTGTCAGCAGTTTGGCGGGGGCCTCCTACGAGCAGTACTTC
NA	TRBD2	TRBV5-1	TRBJ2-5	CASSLLGLAVQETQYF	TGCGCCAGCAGCTTATTGGGACTAGCGGTCCAAGAGACCCAGTACTTC
many	TRBD2	TRBV11-2	TRBJ2-3	CASSLFSSSGRVDTQYF	TGTGCCAGCAGCTTATTCAGCTCTAGCGGGAGGGTAGATACGCAGTATTTT
few	TRBD2	TRBV7-9	TRBJ2-1	CASSFPGTSGTYNEQFF	TGTGCCAGCAGCTTTCCGGGGACTAGCGGGACTTACAATGAGCAGTTCTTC
NA	NA	TRBV6-1	TRBJ1-1	CASSRRGGKNTEAFF	TGTGCCAGCAGTCGAAGGGGGGGGAAGAACACTGAAGCTTTCTTT
many	NA	TRBV2	TRBJ1-3	CASRTLDSGNTIYF	TGTGCCAGCAGAACACTAGACTCTGGAAACACCATATATTTT
few	TRBD2	TRBV20-1	TRBJ2-5	CSAHLWGEGETQYF	TGCAGTGCTCACCTGTGGGGGGAGGGGGAGACCCAGTACTTC
many	TRBD2	TRBV15	TRBJ2-3	CATSRWTSADTQYF	TGTGCCACCAGCCGCTGGACTAGCGCGGATACGCAGTATTTT
many	NA	TRBV25-1	TRBJ2-5	CASSGSGLRETQYF	TGTGCCAGCAGCGGTTCAGGGCTAAGGGAGACCCAGTACTTC
few	NA	TRBV11-2	TRBJ2-7	CASSSFRSYEQYF	TGTGCCAGCAGCTCGTTCAGATCCTACGAGCAGTACTTC
many	NA	TRBV20-1	TRBJ2-7	CSAFRTDDPAKQYF	TGCAGTGCCTTCCGGACAGATGACCCCGCCAAGCAGTACTTC
NA	TRBD2	TRBV6-1	TRBJ2-7	CASNGPGLAMSYEQYF	TGTGCCAGCAACGGGCCCGGACTAGCGATGTCCTACGAGCAGTACTTC
NA	TRBD2	TRBV20-1	TRBJ2-7	CSATPSGRSYEQYF	TGCAGTGCTACCCCTAGCGGGAGGTCCTACGAGCAGTACTTC
NA	NA	TRBV5-4	TRBJ2-1	CASSLFWDGNNEQFF	TGTGCCAGCAGCTTGTTCTGGGATGGGAATAATGAGCAGTTCTTC
many	NA	TRBV5-1	TRBJ2-2	CASSLVRGPGELFF	TGCGCCAGCAGCTTGGTTAGGGGACCAGGGGAGCTGTTTTTT
NA	TRBD2	TRBV6-2/TRBV6-3	TRBJ2-3	CASSDWSGISTDTQYF	TGTGCCAGCAGTGATTGGAGCGGGATAAGCACAGATACGCAGTATTTT
many	TRBD2	TRBV20-1	TRBJ2-1	CSPNGGRGLAGNEQFF	TGCAGTCCGAACGGAGGGCGGGGACTAGCGGGGAATGAGCAGTTCTTC
few	NA	TRBV9	TRBJ2-7	CASSVGEGRPPLWNEQYF	TGTGCCAGCAGCGTAGGAGAGGGGAGACCTCCTCTCTGGAACGAGCAGTACTTC
many	NA	TRBV5-1	TRBJ2-3	CASSFLTLDTQYF	TGCGCCAGCAGCTTCCTGACTTTAGATACGCAGTATTTT
many	TRBD2	TRBV27	TRBJ2-1	CASRKLAGPYNEQFF	TGTGCCAGCAGAAAACTAGCGGGTCCTTACAATGAGCAGTTCTTC
NA	NA	TRBV19	TRBJ1-6	CASTLWTGRDSPLHF	TGTGCCAGTACCCTTTGGACGGGCCGCGATTCACCCCTCCACTTT
NA	TRBD2	TRBV9	TRBJ2-1	CASSVETSGRGLREQFF	TGTGCCAGCAGCGTAGAGACTAGCGGGAGGGGGCTTCGTGAGCAGTTCTTC
many	NA	TRBV20-1	TRBJ2-5	CSAKPGETQYF	TGCAGTGCTAAGCCAGGGGAGACCCAGTACTTC
many	NA	TRBV28	TRBJ1-4	CASSPGPGNEKLFF	TGTGCCAGCAGCCCGGGACCGGGTAATGAAAAACTGTTTTTT
many	NA	TRBV27	TRBJ1-6	CASRLNIPSSYNSPLHF	TGTGCCAGCCGTTTGAACATACCTAGCTCCTATAATTCACCCCTCCACTTT
many	TRBD2	TRBV12-3/TRBV12-4	TRBJ2-7	CASLAGGRYEQYF	TGTGCCAGCCTAGCGGGAGGGCGATACGAGCAGTACTTC
many	NA	TRBV9	TRBJ1-2	CASSAPTGVGYTF	TGTGCCAGCAGCGCCCCAACAGGTGTTGGCTACACCTTC
NA	NA	TRBV27	TRBJ2-1	CASSSGGGTRWEDEQFF	TGTGCCAGCAGTTCTGGAGGCGGGACACGGTGGGAGGATGAGCAGTTCTTC
many	NA	TRBV2	TRBJ2-1	CASRGVLNEQFF	TGTGCCAGCAGAGGGGTCCTCAATGAGCAGTTCTTC
NA	TRBD2	TRBV10-3	TRBJ2-1	CAISESSGRADEQFF	TGTGCCATCAGTGAGTCGAGCGGGAGGGCCGATGAGCAGTTCTTC
NA	TRBD2	TRBV12-3/TRBV12-4	TRBJ2-1	CASSSSILAGHYNEQFF	TGTGCCAGCAGTTCCTCTATTCTAGCGGGGCACTACAATGAGCAGTTCTTC
many	NA	TRBV2	TRBJ1-1	CASSGNPGTISKAFF	TGTGCCAGCAGTGGTAACCCCGGGACTATCTCCAAAGCTTTCTTT
many	NA	TRBV28	TRBJ2-7	CASRAGWFPGEQYF	TGTGCCAGCAGGGCGGGGTGGTTCCCGGGCGAGCAGTACTTC
many	TRBD2	TRBV3-1	TRBJ2-7	CASSRTSGTPSYEQYF	TGTGCCAGCAGTCGGACTAGCGGGACCCCCAGCTACGAGCAGTACTTC
NA	NA	TRBV6-1	TRBJ2-1	CASSLPGNEQLF	TGTGCCAGCAGTCTTCCGGGTAATGAGCAGCTCTTC